A selection of T cell receptor beta chains follows, all from one sample in a study of long-term antiretroviral therapy in people with HIV. Some clones are missing from TCRdb's copy, which holds only in-frame ones; the method was immunoSEQ multiplex PCR. The sample holds around 34,000 clones; around 86% are singletons and the top ten take around 5%. The specimen was unsorted PBMCs, collected 1.5 years after starting antiretroviral therapy. The receptors shown here come from a man younger than 35 with HIV. Each CDR3 is given with its conserved first and last residue. A D gene is named only where the DNA matches it firmly. Size tells how often a clone was seen (once, few, many) or the class of an expanded clone, and some rows leave it out.

TRBV7-9	TRBJ1-1	NA	NA	CASSFTENTEAFF	TGTGCCAGCAGCTTTACAGAGAACACTGAAGCTTTCTTT
TRBV7-9	TRBJ2-7	NA	few	CASSPDVSSYEQYF	TGTGCCAGCAGCCCTGACGTTAGCTCCTACGAGCAGTACTTC
TRBV5-4	TRBJ2-3	NA	NA	CASSGFAGDTQYF	TGTGCCAGCAGCGGTTTCGCCGGAGATACGCAGTATTTT
TRBV4-1	TRBJ2-1	NA	once	CASSQEDRDPYNEQFF	TGCGCCAGCAGCCAAGAGGATCGAGACCCCTACAATGAGCAGTTCTTC
TRBV29-1	TRBJ2-5	NA	NA	CSVDSIVSESQETQYF	TGCAGCGTTGATAGTATAGTCAGCGAGAGCCAAGAGACCCAGTACTTC
TRBV6-5	TRBJ2-4	NA	NA	CASSRDIVGNIQYF	TGTGCCAGCAGTCGAGACATAGTGGGGAACATTCAGTACTTC
TRBV28	TRBJ2-7	NA	NA	CASSRQPYEQYF	TGTGCCAGCAGTCGACAGCCCTACGAGCAGTACTTC
TRBV9	TRBJ1-2	TRBD1	NA	CASSVDENRGQGYTF	TGTGCCAGCAGCGTTGACGAAAACAGGGGGCAGGGCTACACCTTC
TRBV7-2	TRBJ1-3	NA	once	CASRLMTGNTIYF	TGTGCCAGCAGACTAATGACAGGAAACACCATATATTTT
TRBV19	TRBJ2-2	NA	NA	CASSYRKNTGELFF	TGTGCCAGTAGTTACAGGAAGAACACCGGGGAGCTGTTTTTT
TRBV11-2	TRBJ2-7	TRBD2	NA	CASSLERLAGPYEQYF	TGTGCCAGCAGCTTAGAGAGACTAGCGGGACCCTACGAGCAGTACTTC
TRBV4-2	TRBJ2-7	NA	few	CASSQGFTGRTLDYEQYF	TGTGCCAGCAGCCAAGGATTTACGGGGCGAACTTTGGACTACGAGCAGTACTTC
TRBV7-9	TRBJ1-1	NA	NA	CASSPEPAGIEAFF	TGTGCCAGCAGCCCAGAACCCGCAGGGATTGAAGCTTTCTTT
TRBV19	TRBJ1-1	NA	once	CASSIGQVEAFF	TGTGCCAGTAGTATTGGTCAGGTCGAAGCTTTCTTT
TRBV6-5	TRBJ1-1	NA	NA	CASCLGEGTEAFF	TGTGCCAGCTGCCTTGGGGAGGGCACTGAAGCTTTCTTT
TRBV7-9	TRBJ2-1	TRBD2	NA	CASSFLGTSGGEEQFF	TGTGCCAGCAGCTTTCTCGGGACTAGCGGTGGCGAGGAGCAGTTCTTC
TRBV4-1	TRBJ2-2	NA	few	CASSQDLVHSNTGELFF	TGCGCCAGCAGCCAGGACCTAGTACACTCGAACACCGGGGAGCTGTTTTTT
TRBV28	TRBJ2-7	NA	NA	CASSPGPYEQYF	TGTGCCAGCAGTCCTGGGCCCTACGAGCAGTACTTC
TRBV7-2	TRBJ2-6	NA	once	CASSLRAAYSSGANVLTF	TGTGCCAGCAGCTTACGGGCAGCCTACTCCTCTGGGGCCAACGTCCTGACTTTC
TRBV11-1	TRBJ2-1	TRBD2	NA	CAIRGDASNEQFF	TGTGCCATTCGGGGGGACGCATCCAATGAGCAGTTCTTC
TRBV28	TRBJ1-2	TRBD1	NA	CASSDGQVFYYGYTF	TGTGCCAGCAGCGATGGACAGGTCTTCTACTATGGCTACACCTTC
TRBV13	TRBJ1-5	NA	NA	CASSLSGGLNNQPQHF	TGTGCCAGCAGCTTATCCGGGGGGTTGAACAATCAGCCCCAGCATTTT
TRBV19	TRBJ2-5	NA	NA	CASSIEGRREETQYF	TGTGCCAGTAGTATAGAGGGGCGTCGGGAAGAGACCCAGTACTTC
TRBV6-6	TRBJ2-3	NA	NA	CASSYAPGWRTQYF	TGTGCCAGCAGTTACGCTCCCGGTTGGCGCACGCAGTATTTT
TRBV5-1	TRBJ2-7	TRBD2	once	CASSPYGGSLYEQYF	TGCGCCAGCAGCCCCTATGGCGGGAGTCTGTACGAGCAGTACTTC
TRBV9	TRBJ2-3	TRBD2	NA	CASSPRLASDTQYF	TGTGCCAGCAGCCCCCGACTAGCGTCGGATACGCAGTATTTT
TRBV9	TRBJ2-7	TRBD2	NA	CASSAGTNYEQYF	TGTGCCAGCAGCGCCGGGACTAACTACGAGCAGTACTTC
TRBV5-6	TRBJ2-7	TRBD2	NA	CASSPGLAETNYEQYF	TGTGCCAGCAGCCCCGGACTAGCGGAGACGAACTACGAGCAGTACTTC
TRBV18	TRBJ1-5	NA	NA	CASSPDSLNQPQHF	TGTGCCAGCTCACCAGACAGTTTGAATCAGCCCCAGCATTTT
TRBV19	TRBJ1-5	TRBD1	NA	CAAGPGTGRNQPQHF	TGTGCCGCGGGACCCGGGACAGGGCGTAATCAGCCCCAGCATTTT
TRBV2	TRBJ2-2	NA	NA	CASSERSQALTGELFF	TGTGCCAGCAGTGAAAGGAGCCAAGCCCTCACCGGGGAGCTGTTTTTT
TRBV11-2	TRBJ1-3	NA	NA	CASSLDRAGNTIYF	TGTGCCAGCAGCTTAGACAGGGCTGGAAACACCATATATTTT
TRBV5-1	TRBJ2-1	NA	NA	CASSLALAGEQFF	TGCGCCAGCAGCTTGGCCCTGGCTGGTGAGCAGTTCTTC
TRBV7-2	TRBJ2-7	TRBD2	once	CASSSSGSLSYEQYF	TGTGCCAGCAGCTCTAGCGGGAGTCTTTCCTACGAGCAGTACTTC
TRBV7-9	TRBJ1-2	NA	NA	CASSLAVGANYGYTF	TGTGCCAGCAGCTTAGCGGTGGGGGCCAACTATGGCTACACCTTC
TRBV15	TRBJ1-1	NA	NA	CATSSPQGGLVEAFF	TGTGCCACCAGCAGTCCCCAAGGGGGGCTGGTTGAAGCTTTCTTT
TRBV10-2	TRBJ2-1	TRBD2	NA	CASSDPGTSGKDEQFF	TGCGCCAGCAGTGACCCGGGGACTAGCGGGAAAGATGAGCAGTTCTTC
TRBV13	TRBJ1-3	NA	NA	CASSRQETGNTIYF	TGTGCCAGCAGCAGACAGGAAACTGGAAACACCATATATTTT
TRBV28	TRBJ2-7	TRBD2	NA	CASRGTGGPSYEQYF	TGTGCCAGCAGGGGAACGGGAGGACCCTCCTACGAGCAGTACTTC
TRBV13	TRBJ2-4	NA	NA	CASSLEGTWGKNIQYF	TGTGCCAGCAGCTTAGAGGGGACATGGGGCAAAAACATTCAGTACTTC
TRBV7-2	TRBJ2-7	TRBD1	NA	CASSSQDRGAYEQYF	TGTGCCAGCAGCTCCCAAGACAGGGGGGCCTACGAGCAGTACTTC
TRBV5-6	TRBJ2-1	NA	NA	CASSILLAHNEQFF	TGTGCCAGCAGCATCCTACTAGCTCACAATGAGCAGTTCTTC
TRBV28	TRBJ2-7	TRBD1	NA	CASSKDRVRYEQYF	TGTGCCAGCAGCAAGGACAGGGTTCGATACGAGCAGTACTTC
TRBV5-1	TRBJ2-4	NA	NA	CASSLGGEKNIQYF	TGCGCCAGCAGCTTGGGAGGAGAGAAAAACATTCAGTACTTC
TRBV7-9	TRBJ1-5	NA	NA	CASSFGSLGQPQHF	TGTGCCAGCAGCTTTGGCTCTTTGGGGCAGCCCCAGCATTTT
TRBV5-1	TRBJ2-1	TRBD2	NA	CASSLIAGGNNEQFF	TGCGCCAGCAGCCTAATAGCGGGAGGGAACAATGAGCAGTTCTTC
TRBV18	TRBJ2-1	TRBD2	NA	CASSPSTRENEQFF	TGTGCCAGCTCACCAAGTACGCGGGAGAATGAGCAGTTCTTC
TRBV4-2	TRBJ2-1	NA	NA	CASSQGASESYDEQFF	TGTGCCAGCAGCCAAGGGGCTAGCGAATCCTACGATGAGCAGTTCTTC
TRBV27	TRBJ2-7	TRBD1	NA	CASRGWTGFSYEQYF	TGTGCCAGTCGGGGATGGACAGGGTTCTCCTACGAGCAGTACTTC
TRBV2	TRBJ1-5	NA	NA	CASRDAVSNQPQHF	TGTGCCAGCCGGGACGCCGTTAGCAATCAGCCCCAGCATTTT
TRBV29-1	TRBJ1-5	NA	once	CSHGQGRGQPQHF	TGCAGCCACGGCCAGGGAAGGGGTCAGCCCCAGCATTTT
TRBV4-3	TRBJ2-3	NA	NA	CASSQEVLRGLSTDTQYF	TGCGCCAGCAGCCAAGAAGTCCTAAGGGGGTTATCCACAGATACGCAGTATTTT
TRBV4-3	TRBJ2-3	TRBD1	NA	CASSRRQGPDTQYF	TGCGCCAGCAGCCGCCGACAGGGGCCAGATACGCAGTATTTT
TRBV5-4	TRBJ2-5	TRBD2	NA	CASRPQGLAVEETQYF	TGTGCCAGCAGGCCCCAGGGCCTAGCGGTAGAAGAGACCCAGTACTTC